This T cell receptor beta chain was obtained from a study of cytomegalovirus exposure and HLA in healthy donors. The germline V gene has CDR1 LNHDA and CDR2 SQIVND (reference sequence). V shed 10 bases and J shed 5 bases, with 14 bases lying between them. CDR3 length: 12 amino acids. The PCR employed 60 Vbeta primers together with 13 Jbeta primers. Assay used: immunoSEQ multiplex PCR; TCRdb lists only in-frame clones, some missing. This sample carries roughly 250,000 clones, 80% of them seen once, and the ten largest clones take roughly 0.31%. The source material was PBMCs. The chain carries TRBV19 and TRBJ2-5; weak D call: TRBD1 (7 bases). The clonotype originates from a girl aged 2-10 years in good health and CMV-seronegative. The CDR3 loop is CATQGEVETQYF. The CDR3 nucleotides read TGTGCCACGCAGGGGGAGGTGGAGACCCAGTACTTC. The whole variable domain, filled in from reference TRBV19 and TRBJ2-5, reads DGGITQSPKYLFRKEGQNVTLSCEQNLNHDAMYWYRQDPGQGLRLIYYSQIVNDFQKGDIAEGYSVSREKKESFPLTVTSAQKNPTAFYLCATQGEVETQYFGPGTRLLVL.